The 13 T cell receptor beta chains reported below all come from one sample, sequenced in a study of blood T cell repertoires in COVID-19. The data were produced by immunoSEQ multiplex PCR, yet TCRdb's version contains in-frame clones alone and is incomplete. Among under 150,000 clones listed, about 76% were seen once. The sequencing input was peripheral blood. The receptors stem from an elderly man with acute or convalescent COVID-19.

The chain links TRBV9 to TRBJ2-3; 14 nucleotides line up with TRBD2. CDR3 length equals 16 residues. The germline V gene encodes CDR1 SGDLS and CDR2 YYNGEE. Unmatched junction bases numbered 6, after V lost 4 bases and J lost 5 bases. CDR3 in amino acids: CASSPLGTSGGDTQYF. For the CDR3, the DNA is TGTGCCAGCAGCCCCCTCGGGACTAGCGGGGGAGATACGCAGTATTTT.

CDR3 sequence: CASSESQGWETQYF. The DNA for the CDR3 is TGTGCCAGCAGTGAATCACAGGGGTGGGAGACCCAGTACTTC. The genes are TRBV25-1 and TRBJ2-5, with 7 positions matching TRBD1. This CDR3 contains 14 residues. Germline CDR1 MGHDK, CDR2 SYGVNS. Trimming removed 1 base from V and 5 bases from J; junction bases left unmatched: 4.

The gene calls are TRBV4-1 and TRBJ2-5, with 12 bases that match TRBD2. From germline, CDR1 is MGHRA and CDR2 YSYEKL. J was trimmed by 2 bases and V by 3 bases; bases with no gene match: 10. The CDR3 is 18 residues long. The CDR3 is CASSQAGLAGGAQETQYF. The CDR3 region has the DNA TGCGCCAGCAGCCAGGCGGGACTAGCGGGCGGAGCTCAAGAGACCCAGTACTTC.

DNA for the CDR3: TGTGCCAGCAGTTCGAACCGGGACAGGGGCTACGAGCAGTACTTC. Its translation is CASSSNRDRGYEQYF. The chain is built from TRBV27 and TRBJ2-7, with 10 nucleotides matching TRBD1. This CDR3 has 15 residues. Trimming cost V 4 bases and J 3 bases; bases outside gene matches: 6. The germline gives CDR1 MNHEY, CDR2 SMNVEV (reference sequence).

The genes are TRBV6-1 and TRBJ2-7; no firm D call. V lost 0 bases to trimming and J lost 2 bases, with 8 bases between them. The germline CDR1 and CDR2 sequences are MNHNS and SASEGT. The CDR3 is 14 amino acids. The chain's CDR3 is CASSEARQAYEQYF. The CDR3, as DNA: TGTGCCAGCAGTGAAGCTCGGCAGGCCTACGAGCAGTACTTC.

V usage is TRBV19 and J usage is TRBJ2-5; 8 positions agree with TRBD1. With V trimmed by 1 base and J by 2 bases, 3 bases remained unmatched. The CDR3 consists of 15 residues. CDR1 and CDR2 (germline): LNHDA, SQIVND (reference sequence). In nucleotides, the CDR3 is TGTGCCAGTAGTATAGCAGGGGGCGGACAAGAGACCCAGTACTTC. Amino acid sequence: CASSIAGGGQETQYF. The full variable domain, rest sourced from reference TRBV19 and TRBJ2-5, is DGGITQSPKYLFRKEGQNVTLSCEQNLNHDAMYWYRQDPGQGLRLIYYSQIVNDFQKGDIAEGYSVSREKKESFPLTVTSAQKNPTAFYLCASSIAGGGQETQYFGPGTRLLVL.

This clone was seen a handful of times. The CDR3: CASSIDDRGFEAFF. CDR3 coding DNA: TGTGCCAGTAGTATAGATGACAGGGGATTTGAAGCTTTCTTT. This chain connects TRBV19 to TRBJ1-1; 8 bases are a match to TRBD1. The V gene's germline CDR1 is LNHDA and CDR2 SQIVND (reference sequence). The J segment lost 7 bases and the V segment lost 0 bases, leaving 4 bases of the junction unmatched. There are 14 residues in the CDR3.

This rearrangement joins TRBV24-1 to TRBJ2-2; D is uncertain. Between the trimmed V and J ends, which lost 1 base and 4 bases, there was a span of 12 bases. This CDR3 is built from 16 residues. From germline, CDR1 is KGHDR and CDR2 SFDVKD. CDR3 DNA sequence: TGTGCCACCAGTGATTTTTACCGGGTCTTCACCGGGGAGCTGTTTTTT. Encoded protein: CATSDFYRVFTGELFF.

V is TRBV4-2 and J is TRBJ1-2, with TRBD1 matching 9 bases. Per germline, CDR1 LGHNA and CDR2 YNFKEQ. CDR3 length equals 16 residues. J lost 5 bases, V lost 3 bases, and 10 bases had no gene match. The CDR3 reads CASSQALQGAQYGYTF. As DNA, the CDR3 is TGTGCCAGCAGCCAGGCTTTACAGGGGGCGCAATATGGCTACACCTTC.

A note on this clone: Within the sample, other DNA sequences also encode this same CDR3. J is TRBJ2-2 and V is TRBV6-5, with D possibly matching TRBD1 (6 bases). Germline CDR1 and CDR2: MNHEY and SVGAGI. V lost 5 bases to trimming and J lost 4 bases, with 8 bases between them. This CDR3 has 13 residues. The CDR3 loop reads CASSKQGTGELFF. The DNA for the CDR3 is TGTGCCAGCAGTAAACAGGGCACCGGGGAGCTGTTTTTT.

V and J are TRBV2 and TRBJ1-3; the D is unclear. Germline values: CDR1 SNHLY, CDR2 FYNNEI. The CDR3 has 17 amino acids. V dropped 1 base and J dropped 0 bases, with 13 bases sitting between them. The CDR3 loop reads CASSEVVLTPSGNTIYF. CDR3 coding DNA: TGTGCCAGCAGTGAAGTGGTGTTGACTCCCTCTGGAAACACCATATATTTT.

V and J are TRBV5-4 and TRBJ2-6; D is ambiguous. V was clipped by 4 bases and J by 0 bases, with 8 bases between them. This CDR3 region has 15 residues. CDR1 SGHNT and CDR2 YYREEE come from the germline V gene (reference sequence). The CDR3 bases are TGTGCCAGCAGCCTAGGCCGCTCTGGGGCCAACGTCCTGACTTTC. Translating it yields CASSLGRSGANVLTF.

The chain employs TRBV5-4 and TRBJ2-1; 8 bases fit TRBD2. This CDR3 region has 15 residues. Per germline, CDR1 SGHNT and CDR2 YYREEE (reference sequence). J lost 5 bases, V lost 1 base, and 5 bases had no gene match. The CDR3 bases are TGTGCCAGCAGCTTGCGGGCGGGGGGTAACAATGAGCAGTTCTTC. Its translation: CASSLRAGGNNEQFF.